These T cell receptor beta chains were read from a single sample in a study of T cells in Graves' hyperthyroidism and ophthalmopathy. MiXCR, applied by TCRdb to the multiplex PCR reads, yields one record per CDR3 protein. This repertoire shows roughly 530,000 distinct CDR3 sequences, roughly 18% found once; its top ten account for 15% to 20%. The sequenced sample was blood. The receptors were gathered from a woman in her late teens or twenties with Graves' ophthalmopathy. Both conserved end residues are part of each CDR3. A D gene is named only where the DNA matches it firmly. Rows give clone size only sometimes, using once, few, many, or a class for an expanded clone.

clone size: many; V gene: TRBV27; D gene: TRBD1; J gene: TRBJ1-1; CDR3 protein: CASSQTGVNTEAFF; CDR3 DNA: TGTGCCAGCAGTCAAACAGGGGTAAACACTGAAGCTTTCTTT
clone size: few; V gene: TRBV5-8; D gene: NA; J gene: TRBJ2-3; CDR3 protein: CASSWIQGLLPKTHSTDTQYF; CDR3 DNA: TGTGCCAGCAGCTGGATCCAGGGCCTTCTTCCGAAAACACACAGCACAGATACGCAGTATTTT
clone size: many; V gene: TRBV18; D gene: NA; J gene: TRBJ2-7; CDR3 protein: CASSPRGTLEQYF; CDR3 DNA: TGTGCCAGCTCACCACGCGGGACCCTCGAGCAGTACTTC
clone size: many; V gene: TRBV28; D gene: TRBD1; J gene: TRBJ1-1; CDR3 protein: CASSSLDRGLSEAFF; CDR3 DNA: TGTGCCAGCAGTTCCTTAGACAGGGGGCTGTCTGAAGCTTTCTTT
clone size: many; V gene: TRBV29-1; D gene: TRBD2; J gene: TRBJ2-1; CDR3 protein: CSAGASGTYNEQFF; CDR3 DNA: TGCAGCGCTGGGGCTAGCGGGACCTACAATGAGCAGTTCTTC
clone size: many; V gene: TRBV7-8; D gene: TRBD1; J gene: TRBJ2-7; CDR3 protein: CASSADNYRGYEQYF; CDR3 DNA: TGTGCCAGCAGCGCAGACAACTACAGGGGCTACGAGCAGTACTTC
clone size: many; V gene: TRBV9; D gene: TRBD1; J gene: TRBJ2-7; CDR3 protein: CASSEAGGYEQYF; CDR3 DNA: TGTGCCAGCAGCGAGGCAGGGGGCTACGAGCAGTACTTC
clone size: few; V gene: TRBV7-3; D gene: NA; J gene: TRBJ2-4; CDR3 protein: CASSYRQTLAKNIQYF; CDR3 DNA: TGTGCCAGCAGTTATAGACAGACCTTAGCCAAAAACATTCAGTACTTC
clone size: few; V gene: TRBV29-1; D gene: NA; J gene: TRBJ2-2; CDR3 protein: CSVLNVGELFF; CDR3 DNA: TGCAGCGTACTCAACGTGGGGGAGCTGTTTTTT
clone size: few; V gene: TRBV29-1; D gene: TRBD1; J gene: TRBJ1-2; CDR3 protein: CSAPGTGANYGYTF; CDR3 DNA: TGCAGCGCGCCCGGGACAGGGGCTAACTATGGCTACACCTTC
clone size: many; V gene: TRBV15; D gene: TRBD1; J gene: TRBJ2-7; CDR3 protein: CATTRGQGYYEQYF; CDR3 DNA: TGTGCCACCACAAGGGGACAGGGCTACTACGAGCAGTACTTC
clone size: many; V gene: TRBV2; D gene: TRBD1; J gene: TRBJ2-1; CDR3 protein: CASRAGTGVWGEQFF; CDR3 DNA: TGTGCCAGCAGGGCCGGGACAGGGGTATGGGGTGAGCAGTTCTTC
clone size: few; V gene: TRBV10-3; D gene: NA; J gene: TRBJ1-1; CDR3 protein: CAISERQAGTEAFF; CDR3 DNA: TGTGCCATCAGTGAGAGGCAGGCGGGCACTGAAGCTTTCTTT
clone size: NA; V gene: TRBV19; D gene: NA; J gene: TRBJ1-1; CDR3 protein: CASSPSPQRLSSAFF; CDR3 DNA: TGTGCCAGTAGTCCCAGTCCCCAGCGCCTCTCCTCGGCTTTCTTT
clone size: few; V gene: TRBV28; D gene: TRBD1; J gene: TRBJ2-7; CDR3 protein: CASSSSRTGGYEQYF; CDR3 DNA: TGTGCCAGCAGTTCATCGCGGACAGGGGGCTACGAGCAGTACTTC
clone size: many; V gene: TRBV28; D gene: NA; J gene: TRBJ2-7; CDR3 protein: CASSSPGSSYEQYF; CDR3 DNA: TGTGCCAGCAGTTCCCCCGGGTCCTCCTACGAGCAGTACTTC
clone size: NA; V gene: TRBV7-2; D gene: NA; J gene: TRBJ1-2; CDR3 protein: CASSLAVRDRGYTF; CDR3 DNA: TGTGCCAGCAGCTTAGCGGTCAGGGACCGCGGCTACACCTTC
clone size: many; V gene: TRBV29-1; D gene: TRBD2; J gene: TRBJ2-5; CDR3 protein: CSVERLAGGQTQETQYF; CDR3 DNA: TGCAGCGTTGAACGGCTAGCGGGGGGCCAAACTCAAGAGACCCAGTACTTC
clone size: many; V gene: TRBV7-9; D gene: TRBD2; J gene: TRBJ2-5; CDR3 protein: CASSSGSSSGSGETQYF; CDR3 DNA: TGTGCCAGCAGCTCCGGCTCGAGTAGCGGGAGTGGGGAGACCCAGTACTTC
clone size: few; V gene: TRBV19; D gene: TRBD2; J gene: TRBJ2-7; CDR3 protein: CASTLRASGAHEQYF; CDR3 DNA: TGTGCCAGTACCCTACGGGCTAGCGGGGCCCACGAGCAGTACTTC
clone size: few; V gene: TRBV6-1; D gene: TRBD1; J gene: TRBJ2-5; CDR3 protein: CASGGQGGAQETQYF; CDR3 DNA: TGTGCCAGCGGGGGACAGGGAGGGGCCCAAGAGACCCAGTACTTC
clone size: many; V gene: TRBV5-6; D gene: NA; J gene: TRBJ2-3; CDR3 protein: CASSLGFSGDTQYF; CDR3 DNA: TGTGCCAGCAGCTTGGGGTTTAGCGGTGATACGCAGTATTTT
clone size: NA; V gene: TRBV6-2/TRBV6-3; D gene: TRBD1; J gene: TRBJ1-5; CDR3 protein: CASSYPPGTVYSNQPQHF; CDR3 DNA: TGTGCCAGCAGCTACCCCCCCGGGACAGTGTATAGCAATCAGCCCCAGCATTTT
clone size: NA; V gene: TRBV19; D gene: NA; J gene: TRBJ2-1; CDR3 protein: CASSIRVGRSSYNEQFF; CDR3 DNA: TGTGCCAGTAGTATCCGAGTGGGGAGGAGCTCCTACAATGAGCAGTTCTTC
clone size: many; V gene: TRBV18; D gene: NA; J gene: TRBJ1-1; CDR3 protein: CASSPKLNTEAFF; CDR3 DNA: TGTGCCAGCTCACCAAAATTGAACACTGAAGCTTTCTTT
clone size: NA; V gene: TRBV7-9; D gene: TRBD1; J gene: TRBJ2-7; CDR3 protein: CASSPVTGGGVYEQYF; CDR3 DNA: TGTGCCAGCAGCCCCGTGACAGGGGGAGGGGTCTACGAGCAGTACTTC
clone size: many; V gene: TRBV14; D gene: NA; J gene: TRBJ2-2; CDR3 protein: CASSQVSHRGELFF; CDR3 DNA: TGTGCCAGCAGCCAAGTATCCCATCGTGGGGAGCTGTTTTTT
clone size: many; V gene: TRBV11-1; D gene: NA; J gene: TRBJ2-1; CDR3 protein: CASSLAGQDYNEQFF; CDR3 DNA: TGTGCCAGCAGCTTAGCGGGCCAGGACTACAATGAGCAGTTCTTC
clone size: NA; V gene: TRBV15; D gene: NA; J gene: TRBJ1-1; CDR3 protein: CATSRDLLNTEAFF; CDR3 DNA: TGTGCCACCAGCAGAGATCTCTTGAACACTGAAGCTTTCTTT
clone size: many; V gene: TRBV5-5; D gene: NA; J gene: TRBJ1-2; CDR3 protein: CASSDGQSITGYTF; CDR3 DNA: TGTGCCAGCAGCGATGGACAGTCCATAACCGGCTACACCTTC
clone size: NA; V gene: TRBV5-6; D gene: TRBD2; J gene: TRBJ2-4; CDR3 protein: CASSKTSGASKNIQYF; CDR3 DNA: TGTGCCAGCAGCAAGACTAGCGGGGCTTCCAAAAACATTCAGTACTTC